This T cell receptor beta chain appears in the sequencing data of a study of shared clonotypes between healthy human individuals. At the level of the study: Per-donor plates numbered three CD4 naive, three CD4 memory, two CD8 naive and one CD8 memory. Study conclusions and caveats: Against clonotypes common to all four donors, non-shared ones had lower generation probabilities.

Using immunoSEQ multiplex PCR, the repertoire was profiled, and TCRdb retains in-frame clones only, with some absent. The repertoire includes under 1,900,000 clones, approximately 98.5% of them detected once, and roughly 0.36% sits in the top ten. Adult Caucasians living in Nashville, Tennessee made up all of the donors. This CDR3 is 16 amino acids long. Germline V gene data show CDR1 as SGHRS and CDR2 as YFSETQ. The ends lost 0 bases at V and 10 bases at J; junction bases unmatched: 13. Concerning this clone itself: Its antigen is still unknown.

J is TRBJ2-5 and V is TRBV5-1, with 9 bases matching TRBD2. This sequence was found in a man aged 25 to 40 in good health. Sequenced: naive CD4+ T cells sorted from blood. Subset denoted: CD45RA+ positively selected. The CDR3 sequence: CASSLVASGTPGDQYF. CDR3 DNA sequence: TGCGCCAGCAGCTTGGTGGCTAGCGGGACCCCCGGGGACCAGTACTTC.